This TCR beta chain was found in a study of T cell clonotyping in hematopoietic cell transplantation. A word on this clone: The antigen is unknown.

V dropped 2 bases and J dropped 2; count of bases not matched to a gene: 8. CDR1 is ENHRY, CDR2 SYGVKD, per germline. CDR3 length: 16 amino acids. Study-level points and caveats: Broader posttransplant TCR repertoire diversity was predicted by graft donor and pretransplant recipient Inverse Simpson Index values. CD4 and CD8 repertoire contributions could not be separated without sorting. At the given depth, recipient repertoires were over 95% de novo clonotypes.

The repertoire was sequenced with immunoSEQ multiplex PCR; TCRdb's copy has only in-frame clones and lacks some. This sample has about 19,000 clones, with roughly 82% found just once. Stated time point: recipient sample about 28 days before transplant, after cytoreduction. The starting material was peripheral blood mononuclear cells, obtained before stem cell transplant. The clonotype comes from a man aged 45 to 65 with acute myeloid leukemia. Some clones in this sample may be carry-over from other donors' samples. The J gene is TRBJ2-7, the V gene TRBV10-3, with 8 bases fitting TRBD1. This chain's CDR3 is CAISEGRQGLTYEQYF. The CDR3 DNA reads TGTGCCATCAGTGAGGGGCGACAGGGGCTGACCTACGAGCAGTACTTC.